Detailed here is one TCR beta chain. The assay was immunoSEQ multiplex PCR, and TCRdb's table has in-frame clones only and misses some. The sample includes about 210,000 clones, 88% of them seen just once. This record comes from a study of blood T cell repertoires in COVID-19. Looking at the study overall: The cDNA or gDNA used as material had been derived from T cells, B-cell-depleted T cells, or PBMCs.

The germline V gene has CDR1 ENHRY and CDR2 SYGVKD. The CDR3 runs to 13 residues. V lost 4 bases to trimming and J lost 6 bases, with 13 bases between them. Cohorts were assigned according to the clinical history that participants reported. The specimen was PBMCs or T cells enriched from blood (not recorded which). The source of this sequence is a woman aged 40 to 50 with acute COVID-19. The chain links TRBV10-3 to TRBJ2-7; D is perhaps TRBD2 (5 bases). The CDR3 sequence is CAISGGPDGEQYV. DNA of the CDR3: TGTGCCATCAGTGGCGGGCCCGACGGCGAGCAGTACGTC.